Listed below are T cell receptor beta chains from one sample, sequenced in a study of regulatory T cells in long-lasting Graves disease. Each CDR3 protein gets one entry after TCRdb re-called the multiplex PCR reads with MiXCR. This sample carries about 320,000 distinct CDR3 sequences, roughly 18% of them seen once, and the ten largest clones take about 38%. The sample here was peripheral blood mononuclear cells (PBMCs), taken at new diagnosis, from a patient treated with antithyroid drugs. The receptor source for this set is a female donor with Graves disease. Both conserved end residues are part of each CDR3. D genes are given only for firm matches. Some rows have no size entry. The others give once, few or many, or a class for an expanded clone.

V: TRBV5-1
size: many
D: TRBD2
J: TRBJ2-7
DNA: TGCGCCAGCAGTACTAGCGGACTGCCCTACGAGCAGTACTTC
CDR3: CASSTSGLPYEQYF

V: TRBV12-5
size: many
D: NA
J: TRBJ2-5
DNA: TGTGCTAGTGGTTTGGATAGGAATTCTGAGACCCAGTACTTC
CDR3: CASGLDRNSETQYF

V: TRBV28
size: many
D: NA
J: TRBJ2-2
DNA: TGTGCCAGCACCCCCCATGGTAACACCGGGGAGCTGTTTTTT
CDR3: CASTPHGNTGELFF

V: TRBV29-1
size: NA
D: TRBD2
J: TRBJ2-5
DNA: TGCAGCGTTGACGGGCTAGCGGGAGCCAAGACCCAGTACTTC
CDR3: CSVDGLAGAKTQYF

V: TRBV10-3
size: few
D: TRBD2
J: TRBJ2-6
DNA: TGTGCCATCACTGGACGGGGGGATGGGGCCAACGTCCTGACTTTC
CDR3: CAITGRGDGANVLTF

V: TRBV7-8
size: few
D: NA
J: TRBJ2-1
DNA: TGTGCCAGCAGCGCATTTCACAATGAGCAGTTCTTC
CDR3: CASSAFHNEQFF

V: TRBV30
size: many
D: NA
J: TRBJ1-5
DNA: TGTGCCTGGAGTGTAGGTGGCCGTCAGCCCCAGCATTTT
CDR3: CAWSVGGRQPQHF

V: TRBV18
size: many
D: NA
J: TRBJ2-1
DNA: TGTGCCAGCTCACCTCAACAGGGTGGGGGCGATGAGCAGTTCTTC
CDR3: CASSPQQGGGDEQFF

V: TRBV6-2/TRBV6-3
size: few
D: TRBD1
J: TRBJ2-2
DNA: TGTGCCAGCAGTTCCTGGACAGGGGGTTCTTCCGGGGAGCTGTTTTTT
CDR3: CASSSWTGGSSGELFF

V: TRBV11-2
size: many
D: NA
J: TRBJ2-5
DNA: TGTGCCAGCAGCCGCCCCTTCAGGAGGGGAGAGACCCAGTACTTC
CDR3: CASSRPFRRGETQYF

V: TRBV11-3
size: many
D: TRBD2
J: TRBJ2-1
DNA: TGTGCCAGCAGCTTATATCGGGGACTAGCGTTTTACAATGAGCAGTTCTTC
CDR3: CASSLYRGLAFYNEQFF

V: TRBV12-3/TRBV12-4
size: many
D: NA
J: TRBJ1-2
DNA: TGTGCCAGCAGTTTGGTAGGGACGGTCTATGGCTACACCTTC
CDR3: CASSLVGTVYGYTF

V: TRBV19
size: many
D: NA
J: TRBJ2-7
DNA: TGTACCAGTACGGCCGAGCTTTACTACGAGCAGTACTTC
CDR3: CTSTAELYYEQYF

V: TRBV20-1
size: many
D: NA
J: TRBJ2-5
DNA: TGCAGTGCCATGACCCACAGAGGGGAGACCCAGTACTTC
CDR3: CSAMTHRGETQYF

V: TRBV20-1
size: NA
D: TRBD2
J: TRBJ2-1
DNA: TGCAGTGCTAGTGAGCCGGGACTAGCGGGCAATGAGCAGTTCTTC
CDR3: CSASEPGLAGNEQFF

V: TRBV11-2
size: NA
D: TRBD2
J: TRBJ2-7
DNA: TGTGCCAGCAGCTTAGAGGTGGCTAGCGGGAGTTTCTACGAGCAGTACTTC
CDR3: CASSLEVASGSFYEQYF

V: TRBV2
size: NA
D: TRBD2
J: TRBJ2-5
DNA: TGTGCCAGCAGTGTAGGTCCGGGACTAGCGGGCGAGTACCAAGAGACCCAGTACTTC
CDR3: CASSVGPGLAGEYQETQYF

V: TRBV30
size: few
D: TRBD2
J: TRBJ2-3
DNA: TGTGCCTGGAGTGGATGGAAGAGGCGGGAGGGGTCAGATACGCAGTATTTT
CDR3: CAWSGWKRREGSDTQYF

V: TRBV12-3/TRBV12-4
size: many
D: TRBD1
J: TRBJ2-7
DNA: TGTGCCAGCAGTCCGAGGGACAGCAACCTGTACGAGCAGTACTTC
CDR3: CASSPRDSNLYEQYF

V: TRBV2
size: once
D: NA
J: TRBJ1-1
DNA: TGTGCCAGCAGTGAAGGGGTCAGGGTTGCTGAAGCTTTCTTT
CDR3: CASSEGVRVAEAFF

V: TRBV2
size: many
D: TRBD1
J: TRBJ1-5
DNA: TGTGCCAGCAACTGGGGACAGGGAGGTCAGCCCCAGCATTTT
CDR3: CASNWGQGGQPQHF

V: TRBV2
size: many
D: TRBD2
J: TRBJ2-5
DNA: TGTGCCAGCAGCATGGCCGGCGGGAGTCAAGAGACCCAGTACTTC
CDR3: CASSMAGGSQETQYF

V: TRBV12-3/TRBV12-4
size: many
D: NA
J: TRBJ2-1
DNA: TGTGCCAGCAGTCGACCCGGTGTCTACAATGAGCAGTTCTTC
CDR3: CASSRPGVYNEQFF

V: TRBV15
size: NA
D: NA
J: TRBJ1-3
DNA: TGTGCCACTTCGGCCGGGACCCTCTCTGGAAACACCATATATTTT
CDR3: CATSAGTLSGNTIYF

V: TRBV11-2
size: many
D: TRBD2
J: TRBJ2-2
DNA: TGTGCCAGCAGCCGAACAGGGGGCAGGCCAAGGACTAGCGGGAGAGACACCGGGGAGCTGTTTTTT
CDR3: CASSRTGGRPRTSGRDTGELFF

V: TRBV28
size: many
D: TRBD1
J: TRBJ2-7
DNA: TGTGCCAGCAGTTTAGTAGGGGGCGCTTTGGACGAGCAGTACTTC
CDR3: CASSLVGGALDEQYF

V: TRBV7-8
size: many
D: NA
J: TRBJ2-7
DNA: TGTGCCAGCAGCTGGCGAGACGGAAACTACGAGCAGTACTTC
CDR3: CASSWRDGNYEQYF

V: TRBV7-9
size: NA
D: NA
J: TRBJ2-3
DNA: TGTGCCAGCAGCCCCCCCGGGACTCGTACCACAGATACGCAGTATTTT
CDR3: CASSPPGTRTTDTQYF

V: TRBV19
size: NA
D: NA
J: TRBJ2-1
DNA: TGTGCCAGTAGTATGGAGCAGGGGTATTACAATGAGCAGTTCTTC
CDR3: CASSMEQGYYNEQFF

V: TRBV10-3
size: many
D: NA
J: TRBJ2-1
DNA: TGTGCCTCAGGGGACGGATACAATGAGCAGTTCTTC
CDR3: CASGDGYNEQFF

V: TRBV2
size: many
D: NA
J: TRBJ2-3
DNA: TGTGCCAGCGCCAGGGCAGGTGGCGCAGATACGCAGTATTTT
CDR3: CASARAGGADTQYF

V: TRBV28
size: many
D: NA
J: TRBJ1-5
DNA: TGTGCCAGCAGTTTAGCCGTCGGGAATCAGCCCCAGCATTTT
CDR3: CASSLAVGNQPQHF

V: TRBV5-1
size: many
D: TRBD2
J: TRBJ2-3
DNA: TGTGCCAGCAGCCCCAGCGGGAGAGTAGGAGATACGCAGTATTTT
CDR3: CASSPSGRVGDTQYF

V: TRBV7-9
size: many
D: TRBD2
J: TRBJ2-7
DNA: TGTGCCAGCAGCCCACGACTAGCGTCAGGGTACGAGCAGTACTTC
CDR3: CASSPRLASGYEQYF

V: TRBV7-2
size: once
D: NA
J: TRBJ2-3
DNA: TGTGCCAGCAGCAACGAGCTTCGGGATCCTAGCACAGATGCGCAGTATTTT
CDR3: CASSNELRDPSTDAQYF

V: TRBV28
size: many
D: NA
J: TRBJ1-5
DNA: TGTGCCAGCGAGGGGGGTCAGCCCCAGCATTTT
CDR3: CASEGGQPQHF

V: TRBV2
size: many
D: NA
J: TRBJ2-7
DNA: TGTGCCAGCAGTGAAGGGACCCCAAGGCAGTACTTC
CDR3: CASSEGTPRQYF

V: TRBV6-1
size: many
D: NA
J: TRBJ2-7
DNA: TGTGCCAGCAGTGACAGGAATTCCTACGAGCAGTACTTC
CDR3: CASSDRNSYEQYF

V: TRBV20-1
size: many
D: NA
J: TRBJ1-2
DNA: TGCAGTGCTAGAGATTTACAGGCCGCCGGGCGTTTTGGCTACACCTTC
CDR3: CSARDLQAAGRFGYTF

V: TRBV3-1
size: NA
D: NA
J: TRBJ1-1
DNA: TGTGCCAGCAGCCAAGAGGGGGCTCGGACTGAAGCTTTCTTT
CDR3: CASSQEGARTEAFF

V: TRBV6-2/TRBV6-3
size: NA
D: NA
J: TRBJ2-3
DNA: TGTGCCAGCAGTTCGCGGGGGCTTCCCCCAGATACGCAGTATTTT
CDR3: CASSSRGLPPDTQYF

V: TRBV11-1
size: many
D: NA
J: TRBJ2-5
DNA: TGTGCCAGCAGCTCAGCACCAGGGCTGCCAGAGACCCAGTACTTC
CDR3: CASSSAPGLPETQYF

V: TRBV30
size: few
D: NA
J: TRBJ2-2
DNA: TGTGCCTGGAGTGTACCTTTCGGGAACAGGGCCCCTTTCGGGGAGCTGTTTTTT
CDR3: CAWSVPFGNRAPFGELFF

V: TRBV27
size: NA
D: TRBD1
J: TRBJ2-5
DNA: TGTGCCAGCAGTTTGGGGACAGGGGGTTTGGAGACCCAGTACTTC
CDR3: CASSLGTGGLETQYF

V: TRBV18
size: NA
D: TRBD2
J: TRBJ2-7
DNA: TGTGCCAGCTCACCAACGGGCGGGAGTAGGTCCTACGAGCAGTACTTC
CDR3: CASSPTGGSRSYEQYF

V: TRBV7-8
size: many
D: TRBD2
J: TRBJ2-1
DNA: TGTGCCAGCAGCTTAGTAGCGGGATCCTACAATGAGCAGTTCTTC
CDR3: CASSLVAGSYNEQFF

V: TRBV11-2
size: many
D: TRBD2
J: TRBJ2-1
DNA: TGTGCCAGCAGACAAGGGACTAGCGGGAGCTATGAGCAGTTCTTC
CDR3: CASRQGTSGSYEQFF

V: TRBV6-5
size: many
D: TRBD2
J: TRBJ2-3
DNA: TGTGCCAGCAGTTTAGGTCCCGGGACTAGCGGAGTTAAGACAGATACGCAGTATTTT
CDR3: CASSLGPGTSGVKTDTQYF

V: TRBV3-1
size: many
D: NA
J: TRBJ2-1
DNA: TGTGCCAGCAGCCAAGTGTTCGGGGCGAGCTCCTACAATGAGCAGTTCTTC
CDR3: CASSQVFGASSYNEQFF

V: TRBV24-1
size: many
D: TRBD1
J: TRBJ2-7
DNA: TGTGCCACCAGTCCGGGACAGCGTCTCGACGAGCAGTACTTC
CDR3: CATSPGQRLDEQYF

V: TRBV20-1
size: many
D: TRBD2
J: TRBJ2-1
DNA: TGCAGTGCTGAACTAGCGGGAGGGCCAGGGAATGAGCAGTTCTTC
CDR3: CSAELAGGPGNEQFF

V: TRBV12-5
size: NA
D: TRBD1
J: TRBJ2-3
DNA: TGTGCTAGTGGTTCACGACAGGGCATTTCTAGCACAGATACGCAGTATTTT
CDR3: CASGSRQGISSTDTQYF

V: TRBV11-2
size: many
D: NA
J: TRBJ2-7
DNA: TGTGCCAGCAGCCGGGGGACAGAGCCCACCTACGAGCAGTACTTC
CDR3: CASSRGTEPTYEQYF